One and the same sample provided the 26 T cell receptor beta chains below, sequenced in a study of T cell responses to AZD1222 COVID-19 vaccine. Some clones are missing from TCRdb's copy, which holds only in-frame ones; the method was immunoSEQ multiplex PCR. The table includes 210,000 or so clones, about 92% detected once. The source material was peripheral blood, sampled on day 0 of MenACWY control vaccination. Receptors were obtained from an adult in good health.

The V call is TRBV18, the J call TRBJ1-6; D gene ambiguous. V was cut by 6 bases and J by 9 bases, with 9 bases left in between. The germline V gene has CDR1 KGHSH and CDR2 LQKENI. CDR3 length equals 12 residues. CDR3 sequence reads: CASSQAGSPLHF. The CDR3 region has the DNA TGTGCCAGCTCCCAAGCGGGTTCACCCCTCCACTTT.

The chain employs TRBV9 and TRBJ1-3; no firm D call. The CDR3 length is 14 residues. CDR1 SGDLS and CDR2 YYNGEE come from the germline V gene. V lost 0 bases and J 0 bases, leaving 4 bases between the germline ends. The CDR3 DNA sequence: TGTGCCAGCAGCGTAGACTTCTCTGGAAACACCATATATTTT. Translation: CASSVDFSGNTIYF.

The CDR3 is CASSILPGQDYEQYF. As DNA, the CDR3 is TGTGCCAGTAGTATCCTCCCGGGACAGGACTACGAGCAGTACTTC. The chain couples TRBV19 to TRBJ2-7; 8 nucleotides match TRBD1. Germline V lookup: CDR1 LNHDA, CDR2 SQIVND (reference sequence). Germline trimming cut 3 bases from V and 3 bases from J; bases unmatched to any gene: 7. The CDR3 is 15 residues long.

This chain joins TRBV10-2 and TRBJ1-1; 7 bases are a match to TRBD1. CDR3 size: 13 residues. CDR1 is WSHSY and CDR2 is SAAADI in the germline V gene. V gave up 8 bases and J gave up 4 bases; unmatched junction bases: 7. The CDR3, as DNA: TGCGCCAGCCGAGCCAGGGGGGTCACTGAAGCTTTCTTT. Translated, it gives CASRARGVTEAFF.

This rearrangement joins TRBV10-3 to TRBJ2-7, with 12 bases identical to TRBD2. J was trimmed by 0 bases and V by 4 bases; bases with no gene match: 19. The CDR3 is 21 amino acids. CDR1 is ENHRY and CDR2 is SYGVKD in the germline V gene. In DNA form, the CDR3 reads TGTGCCATCAGTGTGGGGGGAGTAGGAAGACTAGCGGGGGTTAGCTCCTACGAGCAGTACTTC. Translation gives CAISVGGVGRLAGVSSYEQYF.

CDR3 in DNA: TGTGCCAGCAGCTTTTCGGGGGGTAGCAATCAGCCCCAGCATTTT. This gives the protein CASSFSGGSNQPQHF. The V and J genes are TRBV5-4 and TRBJ1-5, with D possibly TRBD1 on 5 matching bases. V was trimmed by 2 bases and J by 0 bases, leaving 9 bases between them. There are 15 residues in the CDR3. CDR1 is SGHNT and CDR2 is YYREEE in the germline V gene (reference sequence). The full variable domain, its missing parts supplied by reference TRBV5-4 and TRBJ1-5, is ETGVTQSPTHLIKTRGQQVTLRCSSQSGHNTVSWYQQALGQGPQFIFQYYREEENGRGNFPPRFSGLQFPNYSSELNVNALELDDSALYLCASSFSGGSNQPQHFGDGTRLSIL.

The CDR3 protein is CASSLGGDPSYNEQFF. The CDR3, as DNA: TGCGCCAGCAGCTTGGGCGGCGACCCCTCCTACAATGAGCAGTTCTTC. The V gene is TRBV5-1, the J gene TRBJ2-1, with no clear D. Germline lookup yields CDR1 SGHRS and CDR2 YFSETQ. CDR3 length: 16 amino acids. Trimming shortened V by 0 bases and J by 0 bases, and 10 bases separated the two germline ends. The entire variable domain, with the rest obtained from reference TRBV5-1 and TRBJ2-1, is as follows: KAGVTQTPRYLIKTRGQQVTLSCSPISGHRSVSWYQQTPGQGLQFLFEYFSETQRNKGNFPGRFSGRQFSNSRSEMNVSTLELGDSALYLCASSLGGDPSYNEQFFGPGTRLTVL.

This sequence joins TRBV6-5 and TRBJ2-7, with 7 bases identical to TRBD1. The germline V gene has CDR1 MNHEY and CDR2 SVGAGI. This CDR3 has 15 residues. J was trimmed by 6 bases and V by 5 bases; bases with no gene match: 13. CDR3 residues: CASSNGSPRGREQYF. The CDR3, as DNA: TGTGCCAGCAGTAACGGGTCCCCAAGGGGGCGCGAGCAGTACTTC.

The V gene is TRBV5-1, the J gene TRBJ2-3, with 7 bases fitting TRBD1. The CDR3 loop spans 13 amino acids. Germline lookup yields CDR1 SGHRS and CDR2 YFSETQ. The trim removed 5 bases at V and 11 bases at J, leaving 11 bases unmatched. Written as DNA, the CDR3 is TGCGCCAGCAGGGATGGGGACAGTCTGGTGCAGTATTTT. Translation gives CASRDGDSLVQYF.

The chain uses TRBV3-1 (or the pseudogene TRBV3-2) and TRBJ2-7; D not certain. The V and J ends lost 2 bases and 3 bases respectively, with 2 bases between them. The length of the CDR3 is 11 residues. Per the germline V gene, CDR1 is LGHDT and CDR2 is YNNKEL (reference sequence). This CDR3 is CASSQIYEQYF. The CDR3, as DNA: TGTGCCAGCAGCCAAATCTACGAGCAGTACTTC.

The V gene is TRBV7-6, the J gene TRBJ2-7, with D maybe TRBD2 (6 bases). Germline V CDR1 and CDR2: SGHVS, FNYEAQ. The V gene lost 1 base and the J gene lost 2 bases, with 12 bases spanning the gap. CDR3 length: 15 amino acids. The CDR3, as DNA: TGTGCCAGCAGCTTAGGCTCTAGCGCTACCTACGAGCAGTACTTC. It specifies CASSLGSSATYEQYF.

The chain employs TRBV7-2 and TRBJ1-1; TRBD1 aligns across 12 bases. The trim removed 4 bases at V and 3 bases at J, leaving 6 bases unmatched. Germline V lookup: CDR1 SGHTA, CDR2 FQGNSA. The CDR3 loop spans 16 amino acids. The DNA for the CDR3 is TGTGCCAGCAGCTCCTCCGGGACAGGGGGCGACACTGAAGCTTTCTTT. The encoded protein is CASSSSGTGGDTEAFF.

This chain links TRBV24-1 with TRBJ2-3; no clear D. The CDR3 extends over 14 amino acids. Germline V lookup: CDR1 KGHDR, CDR2 SFDVKD. Deletions cut 0 bases from V and 4 bases from J, with 7 bases between. The CDR3 DNA follows: TGTGCCACCAGTGATTTGGGACGGGCAGATACGCAGTATTTT. Encoded protein: CATSDLGRADTQYF.

The chain links TRBV4-3 to TRBJ1-6; possibly TRBD1 for D (5 bases). CDR1 is LGHNA, CDR2 YSLEER, per germline. V was trimmed by 0 bases and J by 6 bases, leaving 12 bases between them. CDR3 size: 16 residues. The CDR3 coding sequence is TGCGCCAGCAGCCAAGATCTTGGGGCTCGTAATTCACCCCTCCACTTT. Its protein is CASSQDLGARNSPLHF.

Turning to this clone: Germline is not matched at one junction end, which may reflect a read error. The J gene is TRBJ2-5, the V gene TRBV12-3 or TRBV12-4; D not resolved. The CDR3 covers 12 residues. The CDR3 loop is CASSTSRNRQNF. The CDR3 coding sequence is TGTGCCAGCAGTACATCCAGGAACCGTCAGAACTTC.

This sequence joins TRBV6-2 or TRBV6-3 and TRBJ1-5; 8 bases line up with TRBD1. The CDR3 length is 14 residues. Germline trimming cut 4 bases from V and 7 bases from J; bases unmatched to any gene: 6. The germline gives CDR1 MNHEY, CDR2 SVGEGT. This CDR3 is CASSFGQGLQPQHF. The DNA of the CDR3 is TGTGCCAGCAGTTTCGGACAGGGCCTGCAGCCCCAGCATTTT.

Comment on this clone: This sample also contains other DNA sequences that code for the same CDR3. J is TRBJ2-3 and V is TRBV19; 7 bases agree with TRBD2. The CDR3 sequence is 13 residues long. CDR1 and CDR2 (germline): LNHDA, SQIVND (reference sequence). J was trimmed by 1 base and V by 9 bases; bases with no gene match: 4. CDR3 DNA: TGTGCCAGCTCCCGGGGGGGCACAGATACGCAGTATTTT. Protein: CASSRGGTDTQYF. Full variable domain (rest looked up from reference TRBV19 and TRBJ2-3): DGGITQSPKYLFRKEGQNVTLSCEQNLNHDAMYWYRQDPGQGLRLIYYSQIVNDFQKGDIAEGYSVSREKKESFPLTVTSAQKNPTAFYLCASSRGGTDTQYFGPGTRLTVL.

The CDR3, as DNA: TGTGCCAGCTCAAGACAGGGACAGAGTGGGACAGATACGCAGTATTTT. Residues: CASSRQGQSGTDTQYF. The J gene is TRBJ2-3, the V gene TRBV18, with TRBD1 matching over 7 bases. The germline CDR1 and CDR2 sequences are KGHSH and LQKENI. The CDR3 extends over 16 amino acids. The V segment lost 5 bases and the J segment 3 bases; nucleotides outside the gene matches: 11. The full variable domain, its missing parts supplied by reference TRBV18 and TRBJ2-3, is NAGVMQNPRHLVRRRGQEARLRCSPMKGHSHVYWYRQLPEEGLKFMVYLQKENIIDESGMPKERFSAEFPKEGPSILRIQQVVRGDSAAYFCASSRQGQSGTDTQYFGPGTRLTVL.

CDR3 DNA: TGTGCCAGCAGTTACGTCGGGGGCTCAGGGAACACCATATATTTT. The encoded protein is CASSYVGGSGNTIYF. V is TRBV6-5 and J is TRBJ1-3; perhaps TRBD1 as D (6 bases). The CDR3 totals 15 residues. The V gene's germline CDR1 is MNHEY and CDR2 SVGAGI. With 2 bases removed from V and 7 bases from J, the gap between germline ends came to 15 bases.

The chain links TRBV7-8 to TRBJ1-2; D remains ambiguous. From germline, CDR1 is SGHVS and CDR2 FQNEAQ. Deletions cut 5 bases from V and 8 bases from J, with 15 bases between. This CDR3 has 13 residues. CDR3 region: CASSRAPSHGYTF. CDR3 coding DNA: TGTGCCAGCAGCCGTGCCCCCAGTCACGGCTACACCTTC. The whole variable domain, filled in from reference TRBV7-8 and TRBJ1-2, reads GAGVSQSPRYKVAKRGQDVALRCDPISGHVSLFWYQQALGQGPEFLTYFQNEAQLDKSGLPSDRFFAERPEGSVSTLKIQRTQQEDSAVYLCASSRAPSHGYTFGSGTRLTVV.

J is TRBJ2-7 and V is TRBV5-4; 8 nucleotides agree with TRBD2. Germline CDR1 is SGHNT and CDR2 is YYREEE (reference sequence). Trimming at V came to 3 bases and at J to 2 bases, leaving 7 bases not matched to a gene. CDR3 length: 15 residues. The CDR3 is CASSSRTSLTYEQYF. The CDR3 DNA reads as TGTGCCAGCAGCTCCCGGACTAGCCTGACCTACGAGCAGTACTTC.

The genes are TRBV6-6 and TRBJ1-2; perhaps TRBD1 as D (6 bases). The CDR3 runs 14 residues. The germline V and J ends were trimmed by 10 bases and 6 bases, with 21 bases remaining between them. CDR1 is MNHNY and CDR2 is SVGAGI in the germline V gene (reference sequence). CDR3 DNA sequence: TGTGCCACCATCCGTGAGCAGGGGACTCATGGCTACACCTTC. Amino acids: CATIREQGTHGYTF.

V and J are TRBV6-5 and TRBJ2-7, with D perhaps given as TRBD1 or TRBD2 (5 bases each). The CDR3 is 15 residues long. V was pared by 5 bases and J by 10 bases, with 24 bases between. From germline, CDR1 is MNHEY and CDR2 SVGAGI. Written as DNA, the CDR3 is TGTGCCAGCAGTCCCCCTCCCGTGGGACCCAACGGACAGTACTTC. This sequence encodes CASSPPPVGPNGQYF.

The sample holds a few counts of this clone. The rearrangement links TRBV19 to TRBJ1-2; D is uncertain. The V end lost 3 bases, the J end lost 8 bases, and 13 bases lay between the germline ends. In germline, CDR1 is LNHDA, CDR2 SQIVND (reference sequence). The CDR3 has 13 residues. The DNA of the CDR3 is TGTGCCAGTAGTATGATGGGAGACGGGGGCTACACCTTC. Amino acids: CASSMMGDGGYTF. The full variable domain, its missing parts supplied by reference TRBV19 and TRBJ1-2, is DGGITQSPKYLFRKEGQNVTLSCEQNLNHDAMYWYRQDPGQGLRLIYYSQIVNDFQKGDIAEGYSVSREKKESFPLTVTSAQKNPTAFYLCASSMMGDGGYTFGSGTRLTVV.

The gene calls are TRBV7-2 and TRBJ2-3, with 8 positions matching TRBD2. Germline loops: CDR1 SGHTA, CDR2 FQGNSA. V dropped 5 bases and J dropped 0; count of bases not matched to a gene: 4. The CDR3 is 15 amino acids. The CDR3 DNA reads TGTGCCAGCAGCCGGACTAGCCGTAGCACAGATACGCAGTATTTT. It yields the protein CASSRTSRSTDTQYF. Drawing the rest from reference TRBV7-2 and TRBJ2-3, the complete variable domain is GAGVSQSPSNKVTEKGKDVELRCDPISGHTALYWYRQSLGQGLEFLIYFQGNSAPDKSGLPSDRFSAERTGGSVSTLTIQRTQQEDSAVYLCASSRTSRSTDTQYFGPGTRLTVL.

The chain joins TRBV7-2 to TRBJ2-3; 12 bases match TRBD2. This CDR3 contains 17 residues. CDR1 SGHTA and CDR2 FQGNSA come from the germline V gene. The V and J ends lost 5 bases and 8 bases, in that order; junction bases with no gene match: 14. The CDR3 nucleotides read TGTGCCAGCAGCACACGGACTAGCGGGGCTCCCGGGGGTACGCAGTATTTT. Translation gives CASSTRTSGAPGGTQYF.